The 32 T cell receptor beta chains reported below all come from one sample, sequenced in a study of blood T cell repertoires in COVID-19 (dated by TCRdb to the early 2020s). Libraries were prepared through the immunoSEQ multiplex PCR assay. The table comes from immuneACCESS by way of TCRdb, which keeps in-frame sequences with V and J called. Part of the clones is missing from these tables; in studies checked, under half for an unresolved V gene and the rest for unknown reasons. In all, the sample holds a few hundred thousand clones, and over 80% of those were seen once. The ten largest clones take up less than 1.5% of the sample. Sample: PBMCs or T cells enriched from blood (not recorded which). These receptors were taken from a man younger than 45 who had recovered from COVID-19.

The CDR3 sequence: CASSGAGNFYEQYF. For the CDR3, the DNA is TGTGCCAGCAGCGGGGCGGGAAATTTCTACGAGCAGTACTTC. The chain has TRBV13 and TRBJ2-7, with D maybe TRBD2 (6 bases). This CDR3 spans 14 amino acids. V was trimmed by 5 bases and J by 3 bases, leaving 14 bases between them. Germline V lookup: CDR1 PRHDT, CDR2 FYEKMQ (reference sequence).

The gene calls are TRBV30 and TRBJ2-3; 9 bases are shared with TRBD2. Germline loops: CDR1 GTSNPN, CDR2 SVGIG (reference sequence). The junction had 6 bases not matched to a gene; V was cut back by 0 bases and J by 5 bases. The CDR3 runs 15 residues. The CDR3 spells CAWSVRGGEKDTQYF. For the CDR3, the DNA is TGTGCCTGGAGTGTACGCGGGGGGGAAAAAGATACGCAGTATTTT.

J is TRBJ1-3 and V is TRBV11-2; the D gene is possibly TRBD1 (6 bases). The germline gives CDR1 SGHAT, CDR2 FQNNGV. V lost 5 bases, J lost 4 bases, and 18 bases lay in between. This CDR3 has 16 residues. In nucleotides, the CDR3 is TGTGCCAGCAGCCCACGCCCAGGGGAATGGGGAAACACCATATATTTT. Encoded protein: CASSPRPGEWGNTIYF.

The chain employs TRBV14 and TRBJ1-4, with TRBD1 matching 7 bases. With V trimmed by 5 bases and J by 5 bases, 8 bases remained unmatched. The germline V gene encodes CDR1 SGHDN and CDR2 FVKESK. The CDR3 length is 15 residues. CDR3 DNA sequence: TGTGCCAGCAGCGACGCGGGACAGATCAATGAAAAACTGTTTTTT. Translated, it gives CASSDAGQINEKLFF.

V usage is TRBV4-2 and J usage is TRBJ1-6, with 8 positions matching TRBD1. CDR3 length: 17 residues. Germline lookup yields CDR1 LGHNA and CDR2 YNFKEQ. The V and J ends lost 0 bases and 8 bases, in that order; junction bases with no gene match: 9. The DNA for the CDR3 is TGTGCCAGCAGCCAAGATTCCCAGGGGGCCAGAGATTCACCCCTCCACTTT. Protein product: CASSQDSQGARDSPLHF.

The chain employs TRBV14 and TRBJ1-1; perhaps TRBD1 as D (5 bases). V lost 3 bases to trimming and J lost 4 bases, with 15 bases between them. This CDR3 region has 15 residues. Germline CDR1 is SGHDN and CDR2 is FVKESK. CDR3 nucleotide sequence: TGTGCCAGCAGCCACCTTCTCCGGGGGAGCACTGAAGCTTTCTTT. It yields the protein CASSHLLRGSTEAFF.

The chain employs TRBV5-1 and TRBJ2-3, with 11 bases identical to TRBD2. This CDR3 has 16 amino acids. Germline V CDR1 and CDR2: SGHRS, YFSETQ. V was clipped by 0 bases and J by 5 bases; unmatched bases: 5. In nucleotides, the CDR3 is TGCGCCAGCAGCTTGGGACTAGCGGGGTTTTTAGATACGCAGTATTTT. The encoded protein is CASSLGLAGFLDTQYF.

The gene calls are TRBV7-2 and TRBJ2-5; D is unresolved. The CDR3 spans 16 residues. Trimming shortened V by 4 bases and J by 5 bases, and 20 bases separated the two germline ends. Germline V gene lookup returns CDR1 SGHTA and CDR2 FQGNSA. The CDR3 sequence is CASSSARARIGETQYF. The CDR3 DNA reads TGTGCCAGCAGCTCTGCTAGAGCCCGCATCGGGGAGACCCAGTACTTC.

This rearrangement joins TRBV25-1 to TRBJ1-1; maybe TRBD1 (5 bases). Germline CDR1 and CDR2: MGHDK and SYGVNS. The CDR3 covers 13 residues. Between the trimmed V and J ends, which lost 5 bases and 7 bases, there was a span of 14 bases. CDR3: CASSHAGRGEAFF. In DNA form, the CDR3 reads TGTGCCAGCAGTCACGCAGGGAGGGGTGAAGCTTTCTTT.

This clone appeared a single time. The V call is TRBV5-1, the J call TRBJ2-6, with 9 positions matching TRBD1. Germline CDR1 reads SGHRS; CDR2 reads YFSETQ. Trimming at V came to 0 bases and at J to 1 base, leaving 8 bases not matched to a gene. The CDR3 loop spans 19 amino acids. Written as DNA, the CDR3 is TGCGCCAGCAGCTTGGATTTACAGGGGGCCCTATCTGGGGCCAACGTCCTGACTTTC. It codes for CASSLDLQGALSGANVLTF.

This rearrangement joins TRBV2 to TRBJ2-4; D might be TRBD1 (5 bases). Looked up from germline, CDR1 is SNHLY and CDR2 is FYNNEI. V shed 2 bases and J shed 9 bases, with 11 bases lying between them. CDR3 length equals 13 residues. The CDR3 sequence: CASSESQGTIQYF. CDR3 nucleotide sequence: TGTGCCAGCAGTGAATCTCAGGGTACCATTCAGTACTTC.

This clone was recorded once. V and J are TRBV6-5 and TRBJ1-2; tentatively, D is TRBD1 (5 bases). V was trimmed by 4 bases and J by 3 bases, leaving 12 bases between them. Germline-derived CDR1 and CDR2 are MNHEY and SVGAGI. This CDR3 has 14 residues. The CDR3: CASSSKRDYYGYTF. The CDR3 region has the DNA TGTGCCAGCAGTTCTAAACGGGACTACTATGGCTACACCTTC.

The rearrangement links TRBV7-2 to TRBJ2-1; 9 bases align to TRBD2. The CDR3 covers 16 residues. After removal of 5 bases from V and 3 bases from J, the junction contained 8 bases not matched to a gene. Germline values: CDR1 SGHTA, CDR2 FQGNSA. CDR3 residues: CASSTLAGVDYNEQFF. The DNA for the CDR3 is TGTGCCAGCAGCACATTAGCGGGAGTGGACTACAATGAGCAGTTCTTC.

In its sample, this clone was seen once. In DNA, the CDR3 is TGTGCCAGCAGCGCCCACCTCGGGACAACACAAGAGACCCAGTACTTC. Encoded protein: CASSAHLGTTQETQYF. J is TRBJ2-5 and V is TRBV9; D is perhaps TRBD1 (6 bases). V was cut by 3 bases and J by 2 bases, with 17 bases left in between. CDR3 size: 16 residues. Germline values: CDR1 SGDLS, CDR2 YYNGEE.

The J gene is TRBJ2-5, the V gene TRBV27; the match to TRBD1 covers 12 bases. Germline V lookup: CDR1 MNHEY, CDR2 SMNVEV (reference sequence). V shed 10 bases and J 4 bases; nucleotides not matched to a gene: 7. The CDR3 runs 14 residues. CDR3 loop: CATWDRGRGETQYF. For the CDR3, the DNA is TGTGCCACCTGGGACAGGGGGCGCGGAGAGACCCAGTACTTC.

The rearrangement links TRBV28 to TRBJ2-7, with 9 bases that match TRBD2. The CDR3 is 17 residues long. The germline gives CDR1 MDHEN, CDR2 SYDVKM. Trimming removed 6 bases from V and 0 bases from J; junction bases left unmatched: 12. The CDR3 is CASSPRAGREGSYEQYF. The CDR3 nucleotides read TGTGCCAGCAGCCCCCGAGCGGGGCGGGAGGGCTCCTACGAGCAGTACTTC.

In this sample, this clone turned up once. The genes are TRBV7-2 and TRBJ1-3; TRBD1 matches at 7 bases. The CDR3 has 15 amino acids. Trimming at V came to 5 bases and at J to 4 bases, leaving 8 bases not matched to a gene. CDR1 and CDR2 from the germline V gene are SGHTA and FQGNSA. CDR3 bases: TGTGCCAGCAGCCCGGACAGGACGCTCGGAAACACCATATATTTT. It translates to CASSPDRTLGNTIYF.

The chain couples TRBV30 to TRBJ2-7; 9 bases map to TRBD2. From germline, CDR1 is GTSNPN and CDR2 SVGIG (reference sequence). V shed 4 bases and J 3 bases; nucleotides not matched to a gene: 7. The CDR3 is 14 residues long. CDR3 in amino acids: CAWTRAGGYYEQYF. Written as DNA, the CDR3 is TGTGCCTGGACTAGGGCGGGGGGGTACTACGAGCAGTACTTC.

The rearrangement uses TRBV5-6 and TRBJ2-7; perhaps TRBD1 as D (6 bases). The CDR3 extends over 13 amino acids. Germline values: CDR1 SGHDT, CDR2 YYEEEE. The V end lost 2 bases, the J end lost 2 bases, and 8 bases lay between the germline ends. The CDR3 reads CASSFGGTYEQYF. In DNA, the CDR3 is TGTGCCAGCAGCTTTGGGGGCACCTACGAGCAGTACTTC.

V usage is TRBV28 and J usage is TRBJ1-1, with TRBD1 matching 8 bases. This CDR3 has 12 residues. Trimming cost V 6 bases and J 8 bases; bases outside gene matches: 5. The germline V gene has CDR1 MDHEN and CDR2 SYDVKM. CDR3: CASSSRGPEAFF. CDR3 coding DNA: TGTGCCAGCAGCTCCAGGGGGCCCGAAGCTTTCTTT.

J is TRBJ2-6 and V is TRBV4-3; 8 bases fit TRBD1. The CDR3 totals 18 residues. The V gene end was trimmed by 2 bases and the J gene end by 12 bases; junction bases not matched to a gene: 18. Germline assignment: CDR1 LGHNA and CDR2 YSLEER. The CDR3 bases are TGCGCCAGCAGCCAACTGGGGCCGGGACAGGAAGGGGTTTGCGTCCTGACTTTC. The encoded protein is CASSQLGPGQEGVCVLTF.

This sequence joins TRBV18 and TRBJ2-7, with 11 nucleotides matching TRBD1. The V gene's germline CDR1 is KGHSH and CDR2 LQKENI. CDR3 length: 19 amino acids. Germline trimming cut 3 bases from V and 8 bases from J; bases unmatched to any gene: 21. CDR3 sequence reads: CASSPSFYHVGTGGRKQYF. Written as DNA, the CDR3 is TGTGCCAGCTCACCGTCCTTCTACCATGTCGGGACAGGGGGTAGAAAGCAGTACTTC.

The V call is TRBV7-2, the J call TRBJ2-1, with D perhaps TRBD2 (5 bases). CDR1 SGHTA and CDR2 FQGNSA come from the germline V gene. This CDR3 comprises 16 residues. V lost 0 bases to trimming and J lost 5 bases, with 14 bases between them. The CDR3 region is CASSLAGSFPNNEQFF. The CDR3 bases are TGTGCCAGCAGCTTAGCGGGGAGTTTCCCTAACAATGAGCAGTTCTTC. Full variable domain (rest looked up from reference TRBV7-2 and TRBJ2-1): GAGVSQSPSNKVTEKGKDVELRCDPISGHTALYWYRQSLGQGLEFLIYFQGNSAPDKSGLPSDRFSAERTGGSVSTLTIQRTQQEDSAVYLCASSLAGSFPNNEQFFGPGTRLTVL.

The rearrangement links TRBV6-5 to TRBJ2-5; D might be TRBD1 (7 bases). The length of the CDR3 is 15 residues. From germline, CDR1 is MNHEY and CDR2 SVGAGI. Trimming took 2 bases from V and 3 from J, leaving 13 bases between them. CDR3: CASSYGTGEEETQYF. DNA for the CDR3: TGTGCCAGCAGTTACGGTACAGGGGAGGAAGAGACCCAGTACTTC.

This chain joins TRBV29-1 and TRBJ2-7; the match to TRBD1 covers 9 bases. The CDR3 covers 15 residues. CDR1 SQVTM and CDR2 ANQGSEA come from the germline V gene. The J segment lost 7 bases and the V segment lost 4 bases, leaving 14 bases of the junction unmatched. The CDR3 sequence is CSVVGLGTGLVEQYF. DNA for the CDR3: TGCAGCGTTGTGGGTTTGGGGACAGGGCTGGTTGAGCAGTACTTC.

This chain joins TRBV6-6 and TRBJ1-1; D is uncertain. Germline V gene lookup returns CDR1 MNHNY and CDR2 SVGAGI (reference sequence). V was cut by 4 bases and J by 8 bases, with 5 bases left in between. CDR3 size: 10 residues. The CDR3 DNA follows: TGTGCCAGCAGTTTACGGGAAGCTTTCTTT. Amino acid sequence: CASSLREAFF.

The chain recombines TRBV11-2 with TRBJ2-3; the D is unclear. The CDR3 sequence is 16 residues long. V lost 1 base, J lost 0 bases, and 11 bases lay in between. CDR1 and CDR2 from the germline V gene are SGHAT and FQNNGV. The CDR3 is CASSLGGSPSTDTQYF. In nucleotides, the CDR3 is TGTGCCAGCAGCTTAGGCGGCAGCCCTAGCACAGATACGCAGTATTTT.

This clone was detected only once. This chain uses TRBV6-5 with TRBJ2-7, with 10 bases fitting TRBD1. This CDR3 is built from 15 residues. V lost 5 bases to trimming and J lost 6 bases; unmatched junction nucleotides: 10. Germline assignment: CDR1 MNHEY and CDR2 SVGAGI. The CDR3 bases are TGTGCCAGCAGTCCCGGGACAGGGGCGGAGGGCGAGCAGTACTTC. This sequence encodes CASSPGTGAEGEQYF.

The chain couples TRBV2 to TRBJ2-5; D uncertain. This CDR3 has 14 residues. CDR1 SNHLY and CDR2 FYNNEI come from the germline V gene. V shed 7 bases and J shed 4 bases, with 16 bases lying between them. CDR3 nucleotides: TGTGCCAGCATAGGAGATATTAAATCAGAGACCCAGTACTTC. This gives the protein CASIGDIKSETQYF.

The chain couples TRBV10-3 to TRBJ1-4, with 10 bases identical to TRBD1. Germline CDR1 is ENHRY and CDR2 is SYGVKD. With 8 bases clipped from V and 7 bases from J, the junction kept 1 base outside the gene matches. The CDR3 is 12 residues long. CDR3 in DNA: TGTGCCATCGGGGACAGGGGTGAAAAACTGTTTTTT. Protein product: CAIGDRGEKLFF.

J is TRBJ1-1 and V is TRBV9; 8 bases line up with TRBD1. Germline lookup yields CDR1 SGDLS and CDR2 YYNGEE. This CDR3 region has 17 residues. V lost 0 bases to trimming and J lost 5 bases; unmatched junction nucleotides: 12. CDR3 in amino acids: CASSVGEGGRGHTEAFF. CDR3 DNA sequence: TGTGCCAGCAGCGTAGGAGAGGGGGGCAGGGGGCATACTGAAGCTTTCTTT. Looking up the rest from reference TRBV9 and TRBJ1-1 gives the full variable domain: DSGVTQTPKHLITATGQRVTLRCSPRSGDLSVYWYQQSLDQGLQFLIQYYNGEERAKGNILERFSAQQFPDLHSELNLSSLELGDSALYFCASSVGEGGRGHTEAFFGQGTRLTVV.

The rearrangement joins TRBV10-3 to TRBJ2-1; D may be TRBD2 (5 bases). Per the germline V gene, CDR1 is ENHRY and CDR2 is SYGVKD. V dropped 11 bases and J dropped 8 bases, with 22 bases sitting between them. CDR3 length equals 14 residues. CDR3: CALAKGRDGDEQFF. CDR3 bases: TGTGCCCTCGCTAAGGGCCGGGATGGCGATGAGCAGTTCTTC.